This T cell receptor beta chain was retrieved from a study of shared clonotypes between healthy human individuals (dated by TCRdb to between 2020 and 2021). Regarding the research as a whole: The cohort comprised a couple of women and a few men aged 18 to 49 years. To estimate repertoire size and how much clonotype sharing occurs between individuals, the study deeply sequenced the blood TCR repertoires of several healthy adults. Different laboratories and diverse techniques were used to prepare libraries and sequence TCR repertoires, to increase sequencing depth and limit assay-specific biases. Between about 0.85 and 10 billion PBMCs per donor were obtained by leukapheresis.

TCR CDR3 regions were amplified from genomic DNA by multiplex PCR using the deep immunoSEQ assay. Extracted genomic DNA from each cell subset was distributed evenly across all wells of several immunoSEQ 96-well plates, and each plate was treated as a replicate. For unsorted PBMC, each replicate PCR was loaded with about 300 ng genomic DNA, equivalent to 25,000 to 35,000 T cell genomes. Genomic DNA from unsorted PBMC was sequenced over ten immunoSEQ deep assay plates. Purified libraries were quantified with a Qubit 3.0 fluorometer, sized on a Bioanalyzer 2100, and re-quantified with the KAPA Library Quantification kit. Every immunoSEQ 96-well plate was sequenced on a dedicated single-read 150-cycle Illumina NextSeq 550 flow cell. The study's processing was this. The immunoSEQ output contained only junctional sequences without quality scores, so filtering could not match that applied to full-length reads. To assign V/J genes and CDR3, sequences were annotated using PyIR, a Python wrapper for IgBLAST v1.9, with IMGT germline references. Reads were removed for weak V/J assignments (E-value above 1e-6), missing CDR3, stop codons, out-of-frame junctions, or ambiguous translated residues. V3J clonotypes were defined as sequences sharing the same inferred V gene, J gene, and CDR3 amino acid sequence. The percentage overlap between two repertoires was calculated by dividing the number of shared unique clonotypes by the size of the smaller repertoire. Three approaches were used to assess repertoire richness: RTK rarefaction, the Chao1 estimator, and Recon v2.1 estimates of unobserved clonotypes. TCRdb retrieved this table from immuneACCESS and kept in-frame rearrangements only. Not all clones are present; in checked studies, unresolved V genes account for under half, and no reason is known for the remainder. D and trimming were read from the DNA, whereas the V and J calls and clone size are those reported in that table. This sample holds about 480,000 clones; roughly 78% were observed only once. 13% of the sample lies in the top ten.

This clone was seen once. Its antigen specificity is not known. The sample holds no much larger clone one base away, and base qualities are not on file. Study-wide conclusions, independent of this receptor: Sampling was restricted to blood, and TCR repertoires in tissues likely differ from the TCR repertoires found in blood. Pairwise subsampling indicated that sequencing depth was expected to affect the degree of clonotype sharing among donors. The small number of donors limited the genetic and exposure-history diversity represented.

Healthy HIV-negative adults with no recently reported acute infections or vaccinations were included as donors. Every donor was a Caucasian adult residing in Nashville, Tennessee, USA. For unsorted samples, roughly 86 million PBMCs were counted and genomic DNA was extracted with the QIAamp DNA Blood Mini kit. After blood collection by leukapheresis, PBMCs were isolated using Ficoll-Histopaque density gradient centrifugation and then cryopreserved in the vapor phase of liquid nitrogen. From its cysteine to its phenylalanine, the CDR3 spans 14 amino acids. Just CDR3 DNA is preserved here, 42 bases in frame from base 1. V is trimmed back by 4 bases and J by 5 bases, and the junction contains 5 bases that no gene match accounts for. CDR1 and CDR2 are read off the germline V gene (reference sequence) as SEHNR and FQNEAQ.

The origin of this receptor is a woman between 40 and 55 years old in good health. Some clones in this sample may be carry-over from other donors' samples. Sequencing was performed on PBMCs. The receptor chain draws on TRBV7-9 and TRBJ2-7, with TRBD1 identical over 10 junction bases. The CDR3 amino acid sequence is: CASSSAGTGDEQYF. In nucleotide form, the sequence is TGTGCCAGCAGCTCCGCCGGGACAGGGGACGAGCAGTACTTC.